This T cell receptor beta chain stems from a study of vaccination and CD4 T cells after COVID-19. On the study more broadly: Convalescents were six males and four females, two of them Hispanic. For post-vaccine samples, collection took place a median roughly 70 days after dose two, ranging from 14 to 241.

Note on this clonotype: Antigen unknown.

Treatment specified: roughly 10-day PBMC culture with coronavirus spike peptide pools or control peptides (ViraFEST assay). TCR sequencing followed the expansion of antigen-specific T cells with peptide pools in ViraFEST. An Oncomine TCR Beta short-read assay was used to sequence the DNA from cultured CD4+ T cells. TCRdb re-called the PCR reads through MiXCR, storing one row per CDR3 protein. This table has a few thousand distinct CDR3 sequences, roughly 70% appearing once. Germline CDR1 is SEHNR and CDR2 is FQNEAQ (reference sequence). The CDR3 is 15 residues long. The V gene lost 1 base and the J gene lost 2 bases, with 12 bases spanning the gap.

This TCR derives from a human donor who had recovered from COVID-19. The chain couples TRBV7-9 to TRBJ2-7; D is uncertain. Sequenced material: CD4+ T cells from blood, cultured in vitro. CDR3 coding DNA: TGTGCCAGCAGCTTAGTGTGGTCCTCAACCTACGAGCAGTACTTC. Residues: CASSLVWSSTYEQYF.